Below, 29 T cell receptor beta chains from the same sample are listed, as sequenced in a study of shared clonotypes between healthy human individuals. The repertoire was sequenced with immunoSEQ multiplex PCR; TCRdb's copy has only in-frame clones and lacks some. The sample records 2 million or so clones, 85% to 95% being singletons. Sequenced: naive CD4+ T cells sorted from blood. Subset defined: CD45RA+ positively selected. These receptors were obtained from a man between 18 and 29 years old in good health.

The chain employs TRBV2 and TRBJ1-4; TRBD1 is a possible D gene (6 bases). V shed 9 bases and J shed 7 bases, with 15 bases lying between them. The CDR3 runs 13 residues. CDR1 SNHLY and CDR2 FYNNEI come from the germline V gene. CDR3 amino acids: CASTRGISEKLFF. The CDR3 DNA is TGTGCCAGTACCAGGGGCATCAGTGAAAAACTGTTTTTT.

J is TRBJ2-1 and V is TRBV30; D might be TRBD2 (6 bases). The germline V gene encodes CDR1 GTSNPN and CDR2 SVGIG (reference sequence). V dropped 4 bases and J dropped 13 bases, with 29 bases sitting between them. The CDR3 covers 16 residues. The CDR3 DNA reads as TGTGCCTGGACCCCCCGCGGGCGGAGTGGAGGGATGCATCAGTTCTTC. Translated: CAWTPRGRSGGMHQFF.

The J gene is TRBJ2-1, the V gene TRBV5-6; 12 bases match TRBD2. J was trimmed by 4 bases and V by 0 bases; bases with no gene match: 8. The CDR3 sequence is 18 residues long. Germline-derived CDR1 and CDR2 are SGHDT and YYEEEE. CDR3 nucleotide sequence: TGTGCCAGCAGCTTGGGACTAGCGGGAGCGGGCCCGTACAATGAGCAGTTCTTC. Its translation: CASSLGLAGAGPYNEQFF.

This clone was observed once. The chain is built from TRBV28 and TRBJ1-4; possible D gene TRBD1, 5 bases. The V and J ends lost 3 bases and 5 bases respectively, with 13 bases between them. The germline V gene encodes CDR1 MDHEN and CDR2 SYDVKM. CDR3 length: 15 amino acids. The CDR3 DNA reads TGTGCCAGCAGTTTTTACGGGGGACTAAATGAAAAACTGTTTTTT. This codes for CASSFYGGLNEKLFF.

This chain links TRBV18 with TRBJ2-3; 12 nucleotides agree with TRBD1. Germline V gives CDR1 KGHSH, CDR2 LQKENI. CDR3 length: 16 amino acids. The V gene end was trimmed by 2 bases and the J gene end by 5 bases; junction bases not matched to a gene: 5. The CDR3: CASSPAGTGGLDTQYF. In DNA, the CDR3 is TGTGCCAGCTCACCAGCCGGGACAGGGGGCTTAGATACGCAGTATTTT.

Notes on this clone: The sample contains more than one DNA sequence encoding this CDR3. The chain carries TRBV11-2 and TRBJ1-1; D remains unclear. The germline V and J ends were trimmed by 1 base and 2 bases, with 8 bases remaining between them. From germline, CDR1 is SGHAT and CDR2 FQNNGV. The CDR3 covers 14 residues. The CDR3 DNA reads TGTGCCAGCAGCTTAGTTTCGGGTAACACTGAAGCTTTCTTT. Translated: CASSLVSGNTEAFF.

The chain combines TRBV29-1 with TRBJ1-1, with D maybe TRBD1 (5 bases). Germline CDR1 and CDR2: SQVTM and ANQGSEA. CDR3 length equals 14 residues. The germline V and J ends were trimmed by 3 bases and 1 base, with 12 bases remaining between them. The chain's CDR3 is CSVDAGRANTEAFF. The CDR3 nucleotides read TGCAGCGTTGATGCGGGACGGGCGAACACTGAAGCTTTCTTT. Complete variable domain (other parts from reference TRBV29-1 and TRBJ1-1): SAVISQKPSRDICQRGTSLTIQCQVDSQVTMMFWYRQQPGQSLTLIATANQGSEATYESGFVIDKFPISRPNLTFSTLTVSNMSPEDSSIYLCSVDAGRANTEAFFGQGTRLTVV.

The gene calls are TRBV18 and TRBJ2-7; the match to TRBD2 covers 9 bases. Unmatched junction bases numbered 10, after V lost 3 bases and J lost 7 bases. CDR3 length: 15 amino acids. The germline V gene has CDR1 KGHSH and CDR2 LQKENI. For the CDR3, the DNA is TGTGCCAGCTCACCGGTGGTAGCGGGAGTGGGAGAGCAGTACTTC. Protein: CASSPVVAGVGEQYF.

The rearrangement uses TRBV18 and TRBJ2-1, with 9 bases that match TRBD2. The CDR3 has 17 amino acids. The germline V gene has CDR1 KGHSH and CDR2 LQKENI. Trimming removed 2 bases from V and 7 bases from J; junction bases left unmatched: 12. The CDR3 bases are TGTGCCAGCTCACCAATAAGCGGGGGGTCCCGTGGGAATGAGCAGTTCTTC. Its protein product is CASSPISGGSRGNEQFF.

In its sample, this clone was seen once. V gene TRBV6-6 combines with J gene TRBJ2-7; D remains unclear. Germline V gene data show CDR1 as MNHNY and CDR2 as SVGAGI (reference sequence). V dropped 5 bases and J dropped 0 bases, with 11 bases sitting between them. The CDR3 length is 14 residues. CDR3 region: CASSPPGGSYEQYF. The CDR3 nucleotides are TGTGCCAGCAGTCCCCCCGGTGGCTCCTACGAGCAGTACTTC.

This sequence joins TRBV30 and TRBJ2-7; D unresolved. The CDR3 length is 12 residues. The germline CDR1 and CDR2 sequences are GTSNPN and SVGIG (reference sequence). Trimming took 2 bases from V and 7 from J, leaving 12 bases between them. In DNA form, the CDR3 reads TGTGCCTGGAGTCCGCAAATTTCAGAGCAGTACTTC. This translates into CAWSPQISEQYF.

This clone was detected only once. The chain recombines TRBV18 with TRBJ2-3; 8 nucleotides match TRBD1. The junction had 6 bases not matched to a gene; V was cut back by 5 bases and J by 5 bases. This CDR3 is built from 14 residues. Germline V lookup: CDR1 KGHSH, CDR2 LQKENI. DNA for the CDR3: TGTGCCAGCTCATCACGGACAGGGAAAGATACGCAGTATTTT. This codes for CASSSRTGKDTQYF.

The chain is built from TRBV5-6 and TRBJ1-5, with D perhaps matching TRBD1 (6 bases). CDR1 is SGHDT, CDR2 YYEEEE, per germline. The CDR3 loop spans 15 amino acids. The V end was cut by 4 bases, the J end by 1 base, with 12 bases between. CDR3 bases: TGTGCCAGCAGCACCTCGGGGGGCAGCAATCAGCCCCAGCATTTT. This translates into CASSTSGGSNQPQHF.

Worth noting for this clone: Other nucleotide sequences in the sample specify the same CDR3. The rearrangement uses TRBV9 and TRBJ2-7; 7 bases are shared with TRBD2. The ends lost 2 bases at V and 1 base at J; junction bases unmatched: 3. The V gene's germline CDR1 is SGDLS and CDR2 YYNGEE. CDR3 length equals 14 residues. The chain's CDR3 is CASSVGGSSYEQYF. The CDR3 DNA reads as TGTGCCAGCAGCGTTGGCGGGAGTTCCTACGAGCAGTACTTC.

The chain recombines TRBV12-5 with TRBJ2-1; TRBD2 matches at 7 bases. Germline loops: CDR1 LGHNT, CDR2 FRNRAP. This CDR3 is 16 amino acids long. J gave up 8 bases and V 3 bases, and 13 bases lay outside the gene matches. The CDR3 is CASGFWTSVGTDEQFF. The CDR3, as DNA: TGTGCTAGTGGTTTTTGGACTAGTGTAGGGACTGATGAGCAGTTCTTC.

This chain's CDR3 is CASSYDRGDNQPQHF. CDR3 DNA sequence: TGTGCCAGCAGTTACGACAGGGGTGACAATCAGCCCCAGCATTTT. V is TRBV6-6 and J is TRBJ1-5, with TRBD1 matching 8 bases. This CDR3 spans 15 amino acids. CDR1 is MNHNY and CDR2 is SVGAGI in the germline V gene (reference sequence). The trim removed 2 bases at V and 3 bases at J, leaving 3 bases unmatched.

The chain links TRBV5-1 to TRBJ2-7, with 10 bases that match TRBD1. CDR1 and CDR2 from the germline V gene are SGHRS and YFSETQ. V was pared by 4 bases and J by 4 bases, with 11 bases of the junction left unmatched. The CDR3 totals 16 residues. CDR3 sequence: CASSPLPGQGRYEQYF. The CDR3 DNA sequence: TGCGCCAGCAGCCCCCTACCGGGACAGGGGAGGTACGAGCAGTACTTC.

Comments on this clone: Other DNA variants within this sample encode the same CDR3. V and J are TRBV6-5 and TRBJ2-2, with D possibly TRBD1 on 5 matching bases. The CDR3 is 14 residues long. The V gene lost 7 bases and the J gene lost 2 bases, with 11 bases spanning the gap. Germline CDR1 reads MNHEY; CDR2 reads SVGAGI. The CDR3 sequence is CASTRGSNTGELFF. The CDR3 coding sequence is TGTGCCAGCACAAGGGGCAGCAACACCGGGGAGCTGTTTTTT.

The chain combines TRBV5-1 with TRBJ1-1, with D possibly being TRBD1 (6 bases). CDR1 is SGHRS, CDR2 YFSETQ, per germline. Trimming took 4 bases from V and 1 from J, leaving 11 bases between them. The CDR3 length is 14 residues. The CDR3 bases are TGCGCCAGCAGCCGGCAGACAGGGAACACTGAAGCTTTCTTT. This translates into CASSRQTGNTEAFF.

The CDR3 DNA reads TGTGCCAGCAGTTTACAGGGTGCAGATACGCAGTATTTT. It is translated as CASSLQGADTQYF. The rearrangement joins TRBV28 to TRBJ2-3; tentative D call: TRBD1 (5 bases). The germline gives CDR1 MDHEN, CDR2 SYDVKM. This CDR3 region has 13 residues. V lost 2 bases, J lost 4 bases, and 7 bases lay in between.

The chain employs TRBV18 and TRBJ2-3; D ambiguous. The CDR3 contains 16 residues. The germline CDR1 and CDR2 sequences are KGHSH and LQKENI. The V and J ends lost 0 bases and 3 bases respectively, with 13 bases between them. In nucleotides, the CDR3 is TGTGCCAGCTCACCACCGAACGGGCATGGGACAGATACGCAGTATTTT. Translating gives CASSPPNGHGTDTQYF. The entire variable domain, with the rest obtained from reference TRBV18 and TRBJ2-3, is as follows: NAGVMQNPRHLVRRRGQEARLRCSPMKGHSHVYWYRQLPEEGLKFMVYLQKENIIDESGMPKERFSAEFPKEGPSILRIQQVVRGDSAAYFCASSPPNGHGTDTQYFGPGTRLTVL.

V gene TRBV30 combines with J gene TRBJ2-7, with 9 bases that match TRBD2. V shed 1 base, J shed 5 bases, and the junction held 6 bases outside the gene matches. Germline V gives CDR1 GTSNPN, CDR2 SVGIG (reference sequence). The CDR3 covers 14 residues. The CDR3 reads CAWSGSGGWHEQYF. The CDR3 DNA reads TGTGCCTGGAGTGGGAGCGGGGGGTGGCACGAGCAGTACTTC.

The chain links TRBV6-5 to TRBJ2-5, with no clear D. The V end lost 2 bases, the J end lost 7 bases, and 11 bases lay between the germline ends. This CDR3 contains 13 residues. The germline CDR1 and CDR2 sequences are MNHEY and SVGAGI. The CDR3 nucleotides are TGTGCCAGCAGTTACGGGGTCTGGGGGACCCAGTACTTC. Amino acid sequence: CASSYGVWGTQYF.

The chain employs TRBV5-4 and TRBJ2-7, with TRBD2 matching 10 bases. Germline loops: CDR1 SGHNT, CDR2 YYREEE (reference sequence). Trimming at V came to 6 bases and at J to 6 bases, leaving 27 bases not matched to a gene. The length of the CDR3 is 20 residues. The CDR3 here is CASNSPGSPTASGSPCEQYF. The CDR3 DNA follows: TGTGCCAGCAACTCACCGGGAAGCCCCACCGCTAGCGGGAGTCCGTGCGAGCAGTACTTC.

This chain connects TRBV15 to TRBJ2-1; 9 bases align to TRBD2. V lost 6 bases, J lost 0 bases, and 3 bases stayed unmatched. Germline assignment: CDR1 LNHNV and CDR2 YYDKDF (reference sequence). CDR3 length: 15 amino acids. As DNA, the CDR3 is TGTGCCACCAGACTAGCGGGCAGCTCCTACAATGAGCAGTTCTTC. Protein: CATRLAGSSYNEQFF.

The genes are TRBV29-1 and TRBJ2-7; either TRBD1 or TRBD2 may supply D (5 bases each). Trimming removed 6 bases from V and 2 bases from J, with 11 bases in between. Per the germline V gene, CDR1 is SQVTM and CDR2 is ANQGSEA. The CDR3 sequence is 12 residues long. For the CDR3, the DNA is TGCAGCGTCAGGGCAGCGGCCTACGAGCAGTACTTC. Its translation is CSVRAAAYEQYF.

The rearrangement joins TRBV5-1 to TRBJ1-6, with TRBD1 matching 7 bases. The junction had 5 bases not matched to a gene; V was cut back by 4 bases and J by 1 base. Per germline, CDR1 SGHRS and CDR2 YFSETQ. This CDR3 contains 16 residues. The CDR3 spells CASSPTGYSYNSPLHF. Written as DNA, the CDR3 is TGCGCCAGCAGCCCGACAGGGTATTCCTATAATTCACCCCTCCACTTT.

The CDR3 region is CASRSNRGRGETQYF. As DNA, the CDR3 is TGTGCCAGCAGATCAAACAGGGGGCGCGGGGAGACCCAGTACTTC. This chain uses TRBV6-5 with TRBJ2-5; 9 bases agree with TRBD1. With 6 bases clipped from V and 5 bases from J, the junction kept 10 bases outside the gene matches. From germline, CDR1 is MNHEY and CDR2 SVGAGI. The CDR3 length is 15 residues.

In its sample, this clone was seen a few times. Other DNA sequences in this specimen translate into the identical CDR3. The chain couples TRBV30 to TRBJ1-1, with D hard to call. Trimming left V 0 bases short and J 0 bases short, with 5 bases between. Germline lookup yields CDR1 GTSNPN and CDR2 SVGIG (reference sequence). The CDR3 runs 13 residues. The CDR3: CAWSVELNTEAFF. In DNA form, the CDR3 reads TGTGCCTGGAGTGTAGAATTGAACACTGAAGCTTTCTTT.